Below are 29 T cell receptor beta chains sequenced from a single sample in a study of neurological immune-mediated disorders. MiXCR, applied by TCRdb to the 5' RACE reads, yields one record per CDR3 protein. In the table there are 65,000 to 75,000 distinct CDR3 sequences, approximately 5% of which are singletons. The sequenced sample consisted of PBMCs. The receptors stem from a woman in her sixties or seventies with multiple sclerosis.

This clonotype showed up many times. The chain carries TRBV7-2 and TRBJ1-5; D call uncertain. The CDR3 length is 15 residues. The V gene lost 0 bases and the J gene lost 3 bases, with 9 bases spanning the gap. The germline CDR1 and CDR2 sequences are SGHTA and FQGNSA. CDR3 in DNA: TGTGCCAGCAGCTTAGCGGGTCCAGTCAATCAGCCCCAGCATTTT. This sequence encodes CASSLAGPVNQPQHF.

This clonotype was recorded at least ten times. The chain uses TRBV5-6 and TRBJ2-1; 9 bases align to TRBD1. This CDR3 comprises 17 residues. The ends lost 2 bases at V and 4 bases at J; junction bases unmatched: 10. Germline CDR1 is SGHDT and CDR2 is YYEEEE. The DNA for the CDR3 is TGTGCCAGCAGCTTCCGCCCCCCGGGACAGGGATACAATGAGCAGTTCTTC. Amino acids: CASSFRPPGQGYNEQFF.

This clonotype was observed at least ten times. V and J are TRBV5-5 and TRBJ1-4; 10 positions match TRBD1. Germline CDR1 reads SGHKS; CDR2 reads YYEKEE (reference sequence). Unmatched junction bases numbered 2, after V lost 4 bases and J lost 5 bases. The CDR3 sequence is 14 residues long. CDR3 bases: TGTGCCAGCAGCCCGGGACAGGGGAATGAAAAACTGTTTTTT. Its translation is CASSPGQGNEKLFF.

This clonotype was detected many times. The chain couples TRBV7-9 to TRBJ1-5, with D hard to call. The CDR3 contains 13 residues. The germline V gene encodes CDR1 SEHNR and CDR2 FQNEAQ (reference sequence). V gave up 1 base and J gave up 11 bases, with 12 bases separating them. The chain's CDR3 is CASSLDVGKTQHF. The CDR3 DNA reads as TGTGCCAGCAGCTTAGATGTCGGTAAGACCCAGCATTTT.

This clonotype was counted at least ten times. The chain combines TRBV5-1 with TRBJ1-2; D is undetermined. This CDR3 has 15 amino acids. V dropped 0 bases and J dropped 4 bases, with 13 bases sitting between them. Looked up from germline, CDR1 is SGHRS and CDR2 is YFSETQ. CDR3 DNA sequence: TGCGCCAGCAGCTTGGAAGGATCGCTCGGCTATGGCTACACCTTC. It encodes CASSLEGSLGYGYTF.

This clonotype was seen a few times. The V gene is TRBV12-3 or TRBV12-4, the J gene TRBJ2-1; D remains unclear. This CDR3 region has 15 residues. Trimming took 5 bases from V and 2 from J, leaving 13 bases between them. The CDR3 sequence: CASSPRWATYNEQFF. The DNA of the CDR3 is TGTGCCAGCAGTCCCCGCTGGGCGACCTACAATGAGCAGTTCTTC.

This clonotype showed up many times. The gene calls are TRBV20-1 and TRBJ2-3, with 11 bases aligning to TRBD2. This CDR3 has 14 residues. Germline lookup yields CDR1 DFQATT and CDR2 SNEGSKA (reference sequence). Losses at the gene ends were 4 bases for V and 10 bases for J; bases not matched to a gene: 10. The DNA for the CDR3 is TGCAGTGCTAAGGTCACTAGCGGGAGAGTGGCGCAGTATTTT. Protein product: CSAKVTSGRVAQYF.

This clonotype was counted at least ten times. The chain has TRBV5-1 and TRBJ1-2; D remains unclear. The CDR3 sequence is 14 residues long. Germline V lookup: CDR1 SGHRS, CDR2 YFSETQ. Trimming took 1 base from V and 7 from J, leaving 14 bases between them. CDR3 sequence: CASSLTQERGGYTF. CDR3 bases: TGCGCCAGCAGCTTGACGCAGGAACGGGGTGGCTACACCTTC. The full variable domain, rest sourced from reference TRBV5-1 and TRBJ1-2, is KAGVTQTPRYLIKTRGQQVTLSCSPISGHRSVSWYQQTPGQGLQFLFEYFSETQRNKGNFPGRFSGRQFSNSRSEMNVSTLELGDSALYLCASSLTQERGGYTFGSGTRLTVV.

This clonotype has at least ten counts. The chain links TRBV20-1 to TRBJ2-3, with D maybe TRBD2 (6 bases). The V gene's germline CDR1 is DFQATT and CDR2 SNEGSKA (reference sequence). The CDR3 extends over 13 amino acids. V shed 2 bases and J shed 2 bases, with 8 bases lying between them. The CDR3 spells CSARRGATDTQYF. DNA of the CDR3: TGCAGTGCTAGACGCGGGGCCACAGATACGCAGTATTTT.

This clonotype has a handful of counts. V and J are TRBV7-6 and TRBJ2-7; D unclear. There are 15 residues in the CDR3. Trimming removed 5 bases at V and 3 bases at J, with 17 bases between. Germline loops: CDR1 SGHVS, CDR2 FNYEAQ. The CDR3 protein is CASSRMVERVYEQYF. CDR3 in DNA: TGTGCCAGCAGCCGCATGGTTGAAAGGGTCTACGAGCAGTACTTC.

In this sample, this clonotype turned up many times. The chain employs TRBV2 and TRBJ2-2; TRBD2 might be the D (6 bases). CDR3 length: 19 amino acids. Deletions cut 5 bases from V and 4 bases from J, with 26 bases between. Germline CDR1 reads SNHLY; CDR2 reads FYNNEI. This CDR3 is CASSPTGLTSRRSTGELFF. The CDR3, as DNA: TGTGCCAGCAGTCCCACCGGTCTAACTAGCAGAAGAAGCACCGGGGAGCTGTTTTTT.

This clonotype was seen many times. The chain combines TRBV29-1 with TRBJ1-3; no clear D. Germline CDR1 SQVTM, CDR2 ANQGSEA. V was trimmed by 0 bases and J by 7 bases, leaving 7 bases between them. The CDR3 is 12 amino acids. The CDR3 coding sequence is TGCAGCGTTGAAGATCAAATGAACACCATATATTTT. Translating it yields CSVEDQMNTIYF.

A few counts support this clonotype. This sequence joins TRBV7-2 and TRBJ1-4; 9 bases line up with TRBD1. This CDR3 is built from 14 residues. Unmatched junction bases numbered 6, after V lost 5 bases and J lost 8 bases. Germline V lookup: CDR1 SGHTA, CDR2 FQGNSA. The CDR3 sequence: CASSNRDREEKLFF. CDR3 DNA: TGTGCCAGCAGCAACCGGGACAGGGAGGAAAAACTGTTTTTT.

The chain recombines TRBV6-6 with TRBJ1-3; maybe TRBD1 (5 bases). CDR1 and CDR2 (germline): MNHNY, SVGAGI (reference sequence). This CDR3 comprises 14 residues. Trimming removed 7 bases from V and 2 bases from J, with 12 bases in between. Here the CDR3 reads CASKKQVPGNTIYF. The DNA of the CDR3 is TGTGCCAGCAAGAAACAGGTTCCTGGAAACACCATATATTTT.

This clonotype was counted many times. This chain uses TRBV20-1 with TRBJ1-6, with D hard to call. V was trimmed by 5 bases and J by 8 bases, leaving 16 bases between them. The CDR3 is 14 residues long. The germline gives CDR1 DFQATT, CDR2 SNEGSKA (reference sequence). CDR3 sequence (DNA): TGCAGTGCTGAGGGCGGCCCCTCATATTCACCCCTCCACTTT. This gives the protein CSAEGGPSYSPLHF.

This clonotype was counted ten times or more. The chain carries TRBV5-1 and TRBJ2-4; no reliable D call. Looked up from germline, CDR1 is SGHRS and CDR2 is YFSETQ. V shed 1 base and J shed 9 bases, with 17 bases lying between them. This CDR3 has 15 amino acids. In DNA, the CDR3 is TGCGCCAGCAGCTTGAGCTCACCGAAGAGGTCCATTCAGTACTTC. It is translated as CASSLSSPKRSIQYF.

This clonotype has at least ten counts. V and J are TRBV7-9 and TRBJ1-2; a possible D gene is TRBD1 (5 bases). CDR3 size: 14 residues. V shed 5 bases and J shed 7 bases, with 17 bases lying between them. Looked up from germline, CDR1 is SEHNR and CDR2 is FQNEAQ (reference sequence). The CDR3 DNA sequence: TGTGCCAGCAGCCGGCTTGGAGGGACGGGTGGCTACACCTTC. It yields the protein CASSRLGGTGGYTF.

This clonotype was seen at least ten times. V gene TRBV6-6 combines with J gene TRBJ2-1; D gene unclear. CDR3 length: 15 amino acids. The ends were cut back, 2 bases at V and 1 base at J, with 9 bases in the middle. The germline gives CDR1 MNHNY, CDR2 SVGAGI (reference sequence). The CDR3 DNA follows: TGTGCCAGCAGTTACCCGGCTTGGTCCTACAATGAGCAGTTCTTC. Translating gives CASSYPAWSYNEQFF.

This clonotype was found many times. The CDR3 loop is CASSLELAGANEQFF. CDR3 in DNA: TGCGCCAGCAGCTTGGAACTAGCGGGAGCCAATGAGCAGTTCTTC. This chain uses TRBV5-1 with TRBJ2-1; the match to TRBD2 covers 11 bases. V shed 0 bases, J shed 6 bases, and the junction held 2 bases outside the gene matches. This CDR3 region has 15 residues. Germline CDR1 reads SGHRS; CDR2 reads YFSETQ.

This clonotype showed up many times. The chain links TRBV20-1 to TRBJ2-2; D ambiguous. This CDR3 contains 14 residues. Trimming stripped 1 base from V and 0 bases from J, with 6 bases between. Germline V gene lookup returns CDR1 DFQATT and CDR2 SNEGSKA (reference sequence). The DNA of the CDR3 is TGCAGTGCTAGAGGGGTTACGAACACCGGGGAGCTGTTTTTT. It is translated as CSARGVTNTGELFF.

J is TRBJ2-7 and V is TRBV5-1; 8 bases agree with TRBD1. Germline trimming cut 2 bases from V and 5 bases from J; bases unmatched to any gene: 6. CDR3 length: 14 amino acids. From germline, CDR1 is SGHRS and CDR2 YFSETQ. Written as DNA, the CDR3 is TGCGCCAGCAGCTTCCGAGCAGGGGGCCACGAGCAGTACTTC. Amino acid sequence: CASSFRAGGHEQYF.

This clonotype was picked up many times. The V call is TRBV5-1, the J call TRBJ2-2; D is perhaps TRBD1 (5 bases). Trimming shortened V by 6 bases and J by 7 bases, and 19 bases separated the two germline ends. The CDR3 extends over 15 amino acids. CDR1 SGHRS and CDR2 YFSETQ come from the germline V gene. The CDR3 sequence is CASIRSQGRIGELFF. In DNA, the CDR3 is TGCGCCAGCATTCGATCTCAGGGAAGAATCGGGGAGCTGTTTTTT.

This clonotype was seen a handful of times. V and J are TRBV12-3 or TRBV12-4 and TRBJ2-3; TRBD1 matches at 7 bases. The CDR3 totals 13 residues. Trimming cost V 3 bases and J 8 bases; bases outside gene matches: 5. Here the CDR3 reads CASSLGRGTTQYF. In DNA, the CDR3 is TGTGCCAGCAGTTTGGGCAGGGGGACTACGCAGTATTTT.

This clonotype has at least ten counts. The chain links TRBV6-1 to TRBJ2-5, with D possibly TRBD2 on 5 matching bases. Germline V CDR1 and CDR2: MNHNS, SASEGT. The CDR3 spans 13 residues. Trimming stripped 2 bases from V and 12 bases from J, with 16 bases between. The CDR3 DNA reads TGTGCCAGCAGTGAAAGTGAGGGCTATCCTAAGTACTTC. Its translation is CASSESEGYPKYF.

The chain links TRBV12-3 or TRBV12-4 to TRBJ2-2; D may be TRBD1 (6 bases). V was clipped by 7 bases and J by 1 base, with 16 bases between them. This CDR3 spans 16 amino acids. The CDR3 region is CASNDPSQGNTGELFF. DNA of the CDR3: TGTGCCAGCAACGACCCTTCACAGGGGAACACCGGGGAGCTGTTTTTT.

This clonotype was counted at least ten times. Because the CDR3's place on the DNA is in doubt, the DNA is left out and the CDR3 is given as listed by TCRdb. The chain is built from TRBV6-2 or TRBV6-3 and TRBJ1-5; the D call in the table, TRBD1, was not verified against the DNA. Germline V gene data show CDR1 as MNHEY and CDR2 as SVGEGT. Counting both end residues, the CDR3 totals 16 amino acids. The CDR3 is CASTSGHLFGNQPQHF.

This clonotype was counted many times. The chain is built from TRBV20-1 and TRBJ1-2; D uncertain. The ends were cut back, 8 bases at V and 0 bases at J, with 7 bases in the middle. The CDR3 has 11 residues. From germline, CDR1 is DFQATT and CDR2 SNEGSKA (reference sequence). CDR3 in DNA: TGCAGTTCACGGGCTAACTATGGCTACACCTTC. Amino acid sequence: CSSRANYGYTF.

The sample holds many counts of this clonotype. The chain has TRBV7-2 and TRBJ1-5; D gene ambiguous. The CDR3 covers 15 residues. Germline V gene sequence: CDR1 SGHTA, CDR2 FQGNSA. Trimming cost V 5 bases and J 0 bases, with 11 bases left between them. CDR3 sequence: CASSPSRYSNQPQHF. The DNA of the CDR3 is TGTGCCAGCAGCCCTAGCCGTTATAGCAATCAGCCCCAGCATTTT.

The V call is TRBV20-1, the J call TRBJ1-6; D gene unclear. The length of the CDR3 is 12 residues. V was pared by 5 bases and J by 9 bases, with 11 bases between. Germline V gene lookup returns CDR1 DFQATT and CDR2 SNEGSKA (reference sequence). The CDR3 coding sequence is TGCAGTGCTTCCCCCAAGGCTTCACCCCTCCACTTT. Its translation: CSASPKASPLHF.